The clone carrying this T cell receptor beta chain was seen a single time. Its cognate antigen is unknown. These data belong to a study of cytotoxic CD8 clonotypes in ibrutinib-treated CLL. Whole-study context: Partial responses numbered some 24 and complete responses 2; after a median about 6 years, roughly 15 stayed remitted and around 12 progressed. Averaging across samples gave roughly 250,000 productive templates and more than 80,000 productive rearrangements.

Study conclusions and caveats: Treatment saw public clonotypes, which were uncommon, either contract or stay stable. Patients showed higher baseline clonality than age-matched healthy donors, and it tracked circulating CD8+ T-cell counts.

CDR1 MGHDK and CDR2 SYGVNS come from the germline V gene. The CDR3 runs to 12 residues. The V gene lost 7 bases and the J gene lost 3 bases, with 10 bases spanning the gap. The method was immunoSEQ multiplex PCR; TCRdb's version includes in-frame clones alone and lacks a portion of them. Of 200,000 to 250,000 clones in the sample, 79% were seen once. Sequences were derived from PBMCs, sampled after 12 months of ibrutinib treatment. The sequence derives from a human donor with chronic lymphocytic leukemia. This sequence joins TRBV25-1 and TRBJ2-7, with D possibly matching TRBD2 (6 bases). The CDR3, as DNA: TGTGCCAGCACCTCCGGGAGCTACGAGCAGTACTTC. This gives the protein CASTSGSYEQYF.